The entry below gives a single T cell receptor (beta chain) sequence along with its context. In the original analysis: Amplification from reference gene primers served as the basis for estimated nucleated cell counts. The assay was immunoSEQ multiplex PCR, and TCRdb's table has in-frame clones only and misses some. V, J and clone size are those of that table, while D and trimming were read from the DNA. The table lists roughly 300,000 clones, roughly 90% of them singletons, with less than 20% in the top ten. The record originates from a study of blood T cell repertoires in COVID-19. About the study: Nucleic acid was either cDNA or gDNA, and it came from T cells, B-cell-depleted T cells, or PBMCs.

Everyone who took part was roughly 18 to 89 years old, and they came from fewer than 25 US areas. The sequencing sample was made of PBMCs or T cells enriched from blood (not recorded which). This sequence was found in a woman in her 30s who had recovered from COVID-19.

CDR3: CASSSIAGEAETQYF. Here the CDR3 DNA reads TGCGCCAGCAGCTCGATAGCGGGGGAGGCAGAGACCCAGTACTTC. The V and J genes are TRBV5-1 and TRBJ2-5, with 9 nucleotides matching TRBD2. The CDR3 consists of 15 residues. Trimming removed 3 bases from V and 4 bases from J; junction bases left unmatched: 7. Germline V gene lookup returns CDR1 SGHRS and CDR2 YFSETQ.